This T cell receptor beta chain originates from a study of beta chain features in type 1 diabetes. Overall study: Regarding age, gender and cell yields, patients proved similar to healthy donors. Study-level results: A moderate, significant TCRB CDR3 shortening appeared in type 1 diabetes across four CD4+ subsets.

Germline CDR1 and CDR2: MGHDK and SYGVNS. The ends were cut back, 6 bases at V and 2 bases at J, with 11 bases in the middle. The CDR3 is 13 amino acids. This clone has only a few counts. Its matching antigen is unknown. Expressed TCRB transcripts were sequenced because the entire RNA isolate underwent reverse transcription. Profiling relied on immunoSEQ multiplex PCR, and the TCRdb table lists in-frame clones only, not all of them. This sample carries about 230,000 clones, more than 15% of them seen once, and the ten largest clones take more than 0.075%. Blood was drawn once from each donor into heparinised tubes. The draws averaged around 110 mL.

Input material: naive CD4+ T cells from blood. The sequence derives from a man between 25 and 39 years old with type 1 diabetes. The rearrangement uses TRBV25-1 and TRBJ2-7, with D uncertain. CDR3 sequence reads: CASSRTATYEQYF. CDR3 coding DNA: TGTGCCAGCAGCAGGACCGCAACCTACGAGCAGTACTTC.